This T cell receptor (beta chain) is from a study of blood T cells in healthy people across ages. Then a second PCR, running roughly 7 to 11 cycles, was carried out with a sample-barcoded 5' primer and a J-beta primer mix. Each CDR3 protein is one row after TCRdb ran MiXCR on the 5' RACE reads. The sample yields 1.5 million to 2 million distinct CDR3 sequences, about 50% seen once. From germline, CDR1 is MNHEY and CDR2 SVGAGI. The CDR3 spans 14 residues. Each donor's blood draw was around 9.2 milliliters of peripheral blood. This clonotype was sampled from a woman aged 35 to 49 in good health. Sequenced input: blood. The chain combines TRBV6-5 with TRBJ2-5; D may be TRBD1 (5 bases). The J call may be wrong; the DNA end is better matched by TRBJ2-7. The CDR3 coding sequence is TGTGCCAGCGGCCCTGCAGGGCAGCAGTTCGAGCAGTACTTC. It encodes CASGPAGQQFEQYF.